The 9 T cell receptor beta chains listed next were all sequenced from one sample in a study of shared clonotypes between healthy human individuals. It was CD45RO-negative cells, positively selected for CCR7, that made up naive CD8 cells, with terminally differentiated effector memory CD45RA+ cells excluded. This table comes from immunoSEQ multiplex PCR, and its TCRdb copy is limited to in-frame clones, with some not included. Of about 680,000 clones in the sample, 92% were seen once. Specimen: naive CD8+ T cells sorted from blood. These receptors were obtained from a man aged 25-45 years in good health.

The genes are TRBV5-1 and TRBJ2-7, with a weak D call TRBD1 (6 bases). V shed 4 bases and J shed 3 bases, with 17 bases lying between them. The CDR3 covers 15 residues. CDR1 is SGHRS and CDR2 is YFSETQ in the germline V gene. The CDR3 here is CASSPQGRLNYEQYF. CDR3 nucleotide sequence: TGCGCCAGCAGCCCCCAGGGGCGGCTCAACTACGAGCAGTACTTC.

The DNA for the CDR3 is TGTGCCAGCAGCTTAGATTGGCCGGGACTAGAGTGGGAAAGCTCCTACGAGCAGTACTTC. Its protein is CASSLDWPGLEWESSYEQYF. This chain links TRBV11-2 with TRBJ2-7, with TRBD2 matching 8 bases. CDR1 and CDR2 from the germline V gene are SGHAT and FQNNGV. Trimming at V came to 0 bases and at J to 0 bases, leaving 16 bases not matched to a gene. CDR3 length: 20 amino acids.

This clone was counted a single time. The CDR3 loop is CASSSYRGHYGYTF. In DNA form, the CDR3 reads TGTGCCAGCAGTTCTTACAGGGGGCACTATGGCTACACCTTC. The chain is built from TRBV27 and TRBJ1-2; 9 bases are a match to TRBD1. Germline V CDR1 and CDR2: MNHEY, SMNVEV (reference sequence). CDR3 size: 14 residues. Trimming took 4 bases from V and 3 from J; bases not matched to a gene: 3.

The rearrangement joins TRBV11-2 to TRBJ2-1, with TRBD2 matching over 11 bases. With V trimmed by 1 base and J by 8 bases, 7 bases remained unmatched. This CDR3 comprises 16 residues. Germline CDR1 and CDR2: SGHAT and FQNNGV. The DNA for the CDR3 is TGTGCCAGCAGCTTAGGTACTAGCGGGAGTTTGCATGAGCAGTTCTTC. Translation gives CASSLGTSGSLHEQFF.

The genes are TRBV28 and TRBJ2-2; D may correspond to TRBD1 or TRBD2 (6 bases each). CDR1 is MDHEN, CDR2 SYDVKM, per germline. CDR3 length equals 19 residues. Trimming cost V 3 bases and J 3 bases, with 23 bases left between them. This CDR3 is CASSLGRDIIVIDTGELFF. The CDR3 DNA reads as TGTGCCAGCAGTTTGGGGCGGGACATCATCGTAATCGACACCGGGGAGCTGTTTTTT.

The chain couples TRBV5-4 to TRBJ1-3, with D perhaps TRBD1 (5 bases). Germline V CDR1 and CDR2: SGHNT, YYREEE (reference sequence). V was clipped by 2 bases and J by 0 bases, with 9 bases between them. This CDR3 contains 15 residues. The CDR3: CASSFQGGSGNTIYF. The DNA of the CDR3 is TGTGCCAGCAGCTTTCAGGGAGGCTCTGGAAACACCATATATTTT.

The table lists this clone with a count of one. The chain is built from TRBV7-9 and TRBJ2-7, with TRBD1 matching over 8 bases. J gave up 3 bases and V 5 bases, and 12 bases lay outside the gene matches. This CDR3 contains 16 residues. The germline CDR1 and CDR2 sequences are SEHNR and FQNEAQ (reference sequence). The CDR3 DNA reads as TGTGCCAGCAGCCACCGGGACAGGTTACCGTTCTACGAGCAGTACTTC. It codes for CASSHRDRLPFYEQYF.

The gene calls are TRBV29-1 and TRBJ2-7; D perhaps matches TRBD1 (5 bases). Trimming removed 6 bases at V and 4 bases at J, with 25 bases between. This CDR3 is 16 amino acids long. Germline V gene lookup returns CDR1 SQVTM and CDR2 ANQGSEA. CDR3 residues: CSVIAGRPPATYEQYF. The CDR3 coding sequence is TGCAGCGTGATTGCAGGGCGACCCCCCGCGACGTACGAGCAGTACTTC.

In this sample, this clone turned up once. The CDR3 sequence: CASSQVAFDTGELFF. The CDR3 DNA is TGCGCCAGCAGCCAAGTTGCTTTTGACACCGGGGAGCTGTTTTTT. The J gene is TRBJ2-2, the V gene TRBV4-1; D not certain. V lost 1 base to trimming and J lost 3 bases, with 9 bases between them. In germline, CDR1 is MGHRA, CDR2 YSYEKL. This CDR3 is 15 amino acids long.